Below, 10 T cell receptor beta chains from the same sample are listed, as sequenced in a study of blood T cell repertoires in COVID-19. Profiled with immunoSEQ multiplex PCR; TCRdb holds only in-frame clones, not every one. The sample yields approximately 100,000 clones, about 80% seen once. Source material: peripheral blood. Receptors were obtained from a human donor in a cohort sampled during active or convalescent COVID-19.

The chain uses TRBV10-3 and TRBJ1-2; no reliable D call. Germline assignment: CDR1 ENHRY and CDR2 SYGVKD. V gave up 0 bases and J gave up 3 bases, with 23 bases separating them. The CDR3 runs to 19 residues. CDR3 nucleotides: TGTGCCATCAGTGAGTCGACCCCGGGAATTGGCAGAAGGGACTATGGCTACACCTTC. Translation gives CAISESTPGIGRRDYGYTF.

The chain has TRBV10-3 and TRBJ1-4, with D possibly TRBD1 on 5 matching bases. The V end lost 0 bases, the J end lost 0 bases, and 14 bases lay between the germline ends. Germline values: CDR1 ENHRY, CDR2 SYGVKD. The CDR3 covers 18 residues. The DNA for the CDR3 is TGTGCCATCAGTGAGTCGAAGGCAGGACAATCAACTAATGAAAAACTGTTTTTT. Its translation: CAISESKAGQSTNEKLFF.

The gene calls are TRBV7-8 and TRBJ1-5; D is unresolved. Germline V gene sequence: CDR1 SGHVS, CDR2 FQNEAQ. Trimming removed 0 bases at V and 7 bases at J, with 7 bases between. CDR3 length: 13 amino acids. CDR3 sequence reads: CASSLALRQPQHF. The CDR3 bases are TGTGCCAGCAGCTTAGCGCTCAGACAGCCCCAGCATTTT.

This clone is a singleton in its sample. V gene TRBV5-4 combines with J gene TRBJ1-2; 8 bases are shared with TRBD1. Germline CDR1 is SGHNT and CDR2 is YYREEE (reference sequence). This CDR3 is 13 amino acids long. Germline trimming cut 4 bases from V and 4 bases from J; bases unmatched to any gene: 3. The CDR3 bases are TGTGCCAGCAGCCCGGGACAGGTCTATGGCTACACCTTC. Residues: CASSPGQVYGYTF.

V usage is TRBV12-3 or TRBV12-4 and J usage is TRBJ1-2; tentative D call: TRBD1 (6 bases). V was pared by 6 bases and J by 5 bases, with 10 bases between. This CDR3 has 12 amino acids. The CDR3: CASRRTDYGYTF. The CDR3 DNA reads TGTGCCAGCAGAAGGACAGATTATGGCTACACCTTC.

The rearrangement joins TRBV6-5 to TRBJ1-5; D is uncertain. CDR1 is MNHEY, CDR2 SVGAGI, per germline. V shed 9 bases and J shed 7 bases, with 19 bases lying between them. This CDR3 contains 14 residues. The CDR3 region has the DNA TGTGCCAGTGCGGTTGGCTCCCCTGGACAGCCCCAGCATTTT. This gives the protein CASAVGSPGQPQHF.

This clone was detected only a few times. The chain is built from TRBV10-3 and TRBJ1-6; the match to TRBD1 covers 7 bases. This CDR3 region has 13 residues. V was clipped by 10 bases and J by 7 bases; unmatched bases: 7. Germline CDR1 and CDR2: ENHRY and SYGVKD. The CDR3 loop is CATGGTDNSPLHF. CDR3 DNA: TGTGCCACCGGCGGGACAGACAATTCACCCCTCCACTTT.

The V and J genes are TRBV6-6 and TRBJ1-5; no reliable D call. Germline V gene lookup returns CDR1 MNHNY and CDR2 SVGAGI (reference sequence). V dropped 6 bases and J dropped 5 bases, with 14 bases sitting between them. This CDR3 spans 14 amino acids. CDR3 DNA sequence: TGTGCCAGCAGCCGTGCGGGCGCGGATCAGCCCCAGCATTTT. Translated: CASSRAGADQPQHF.

The J gene is TRBJ2-5, the V gene TRBV4-3, with 10 bases that match TRBD1. V shed 1 base and J 5 bases; nucleotides not matched to a gene: 4. CDR3 length: 15 amino acids. Germline assignment: CDR1 LGHNA and CDR2 YSLEER. The CDR3 is CASSQGTGGGETQYF. CDR3 bases: TGCGCCAGCAGCCAAGGGACAGGGGGAGGGGAGACCCAGTACTTC.

This chain's CDR3 is CASSSQYSYEQYF. In DNA, the CDR3 is TGTGCCAGCAGCTCGCAGTACTCCTACGAGCAGTACTTC. The V call is TRBV13, the J call TRBJ2-7; unclear D gene. V lost 4 bases, J lost 0 bases, and 7 bases lay in between. CDR1 is PRHDT, CDR2 FYEKMQ, per germline (reference sequence). The CDR3 is 13 residues long.